Sequencing of this TCR beta chain was carried out in a study of blood T cell repertoires in COVID-19. CDR1 is SGHDT, CDR2 YYEEEE, per germline. The junction had 4 bases not matched to a gene; V was cut back by 4 bases and J by 5 bases. The CDR3 extends over 13 amino acids. This clone was detected only once. Original data processing: Amplification with reference gene primers provided the estimates of nucleated cell counts. Repertoires were generated with immunoSEQ multiplex PCR, while TCRdb's copy carries only in-frame clones and drops some. V and J calls and clone size come straight from that table; D and trimming were deduced from the DNA. The data show about 300,000 clones, 70% to 90% seen once.

Input material: peripheral blood. The chain uses TRBV5-6 and TRBJ2-5, with 8 bases matching TRBD1. The origin of this receptor is a man in his 70s with acute or convalescent COVID-19. For the CDR3, the DNA is TGTGCCAGCAGCACGGACAGGGAGGAGACCCAGTACTTC. Translating it yields CASSTDREETQYF. The full variable domain, in which reference TRBV5-6 and TRBJ2-5 provide the parts outside the CDR3, is DAGVTQSPTHLIKTRGQQVTLRCSPKSGHDTVSWYQQALGQGPQFIFQYYEEEERQRGNFPDRFSGHQFPNYSSELNVNALLLGDSALYLCASSTDREETQYFGPGTRLLVL.